The next 16 T cell receptor beta chains were all read from a single sample in a study of OX40 agonist ivuxolimab in advanced cancers. Sequencing was performed with immunoSEQ multiplex PCR; in TCRdb, only in-frame clones are kept and a portion is missing. Of 84,000 or so clones in the sample, roughly 90% were seen once. Here the sequenced sample was CD4+ or CD8+ T cells sorted from blood, taken in a trial of the OX40 agonist ivuxolimab. The origin of the receptors is an adult with an advanced solid tumor such as melanoma, head and neck, liver or kidney cancer.

The V and J genes are TRBV2 and TRBJ1-5; TRBD1 is a possible D gene (5 bases). CDR1 and CDR2 (germline): SNHLY, FYNNEI. The CDR3 runs to 14 residues. V shed 6 bases and J shed 5 bases, with 14 bases lying between them. The CDR3, as DNA: TGTGCCAGCAGAACCGGGACGGATTATCAGCCCCAGCATTTT. Translating it yields CASRTGTDYQPQHF.

The chain is built from TRBV7-8 and TRBJ2-7; D gene ambiguous. This CDR3 has 14 residues. CDR1 SGHVS and CDR2 FQNEAQ come from the germline V gene. The ends were cut back, 1 base at V and 0 bases at J, with 7 bases in the middle. CDR3 DNA: TGTGCCAGCAGCTTAGTCCACAGCTCCTACGAGCAGTACTTC. It translates to CASSLVHSSYEQYF.

This clone has a single count. The chain carries TRBV6-6 and TRBJ1-4, with no clear D. The CDR3 consists of 15 residues. Germline-derived CDR1 and CDR2 are MNHNY and SVGAGI (reference sequence). Trimming took 0 bases from V and 7 from J, leaving 12 bases between them. The CDR3 bases are TGTGCCAGCAGTTACTCCGGGGTGATTGGTGAAAAACTGTTTTTT. It encodes CASSYSGVIGEKLFF.

The V gene is TRBV25-1, the J gene TRBJ1-1; 7 nucleotides match TRBD1. The CDR3 is made up of 14 amino acids. CDR1 is MGHDK and CDR2 is SYGVNS in the germline V gene. J gave up 0 bases and V 7 bases, and 5 bases lay outside the gene matches. The CDR3 sequence: CASKGQTVNTEAFF. The CDR3 region has the DNA TGTGCCAGCAAGGGACAGACGGTGAACACTGAAGCTTTCTTT.

The V and J genes are TRBV19 and TRBJ2-2, with D unclear. The CDR3 is 16 amino acids. Germline-derived CDR1 and CDR2 are LNHDA and SQIVND (reference sequence). Trimming pared 3 bases from V and 5 bases from J, leaving 16 bases between. The CDR3 reads CASSILNSPPTGELFF. The CDR3 DNA reads as TGTGCCAGTAGTATTTTAAACAGCCCCCCGACCGGGGAGCTGTTTTTT.

The chain links TRBV11-2 to TRBJ1-4; the D is unclear. Trimming cost V 5 bases and J 8 bases, with 9 bases left between them. The germline V gene encodes CDR1 SGHAT and CDR2 FQNNGV. CDR3 length equals 12 residues. CDR3 DNA: TGTGCCAGCAGCGGCCCGGGGGAAAAACTGTTTTTT. Translated: CASSGPGEKLFF.

The chain combines TRBV7-2 with TRBJ2-6; no firm D call. Per germline, CDR1 SGHTA and CDR2 FQGNSA. The CDR3 spans 17 residues. Trimming pared 3 bases from V and 0 bases from J, leaving 12 bases between. The CDR3 loop is CASSLTPSISGANVLTF. The CDR3 nucleotides are TGTGCCAGCAGCTTGACTCCATCAATCTCTGGGGCCAACGTCCTGACTTTC.

The chain is built from TRBV2 and TRBJ1-1; 7 bases line up with TRBD1. Germline V gene sequence: CDR1 SNHLY, CDR2 FYNNEI. The V and J ends lost 5 bases and 5 bases, in that order; junction bases with no gene match: 11. The CDR3 loop spans 15 amino acids. The CDR3 is CASSPNQDRRTEAFF. The CDR3 DNA sequence: TGTGCCAGCAGTCCGAACCAGGACAGGCGAACTGAAGCTTTCTTT.

This clone appeared once. V is TRBV6-5 and J is TRBJ2-1, with D tentatively TRBD2 (6 bases). The CDR3 runs 14 residues. Germline CDR1 is MNHEY and CDR2 is SVGAGI. The V gene lost 6 bases and the J gene lost 6 bases, with 15 bases spanning the gap. CDR3 protein: CASRKGAGPNEQFF. CDR3 in DNA: TGTGCCAGCAGAAAAGGAGCGGGTCCCAATGAGCAGTTCTTC.

V gene TRBV10-3 combines with J gene TRBJ2-7, with D possibly TRBD1 on 5 matching bases. The CDR3 runs 13 residues. Germline V lookup: CDR1 ENHRY, CDR2 SYGVKD. The V gene lost 6 bases and the J gene lost 3 bases, with 12 bases spanning the gap. In DNA form, the CDR3 reads TGTGCCATCAGGACCGACAGCAGCTACGAGCAGTACTTC. It encodes CAIRTDSSYEQYF.

The V and J genes are TRBV5-8 and TRBJ2-5; 12 bases align to TRBD2. Germline V gene sequence: CDR1 SGHTS, CDR2 YDEGEE. V was clipped by 0 bases and J by 2 bases; unmatched bases: 5. The CDR3 length is 17 residues. The CDR3 nucleotides read TGTGCCAGCAGCTTGGGGAGACTAGCGGGGGTTCAAGAGACCCAGTACTTC. This encodes CASSLGRLAGVQETQYF.

The chain joins TRBV5-1 to TRBJ2-1; TRBD2 might be the D (6 bases). Germline CDR1 reads SGHRS; CDR2 reads YFSETQ. The CDR3 is made up of 14 amino acids. Trimming left V 0 bases short and J 5 bases short, with 9 bases between. CDR3 sequence reads: CASSLALAHNEQFF. As DNA, the CDR3 is TGCGCCAGCAGCTTGGCGCTAGCGCACAATGAGCAGTTCTTC.

CDR3 nucleotides: TGTGCCTCCCGGGCCGGGACAGGGATCAATCAGCCCCAGCATTTT. It encodes CASRAGTGINQPQHF. This chain uses TRBV30 with TRBJ1-5; TRBD1 matches 9 bases. There are 15 residues in the CDR3. V dropped 7 bases and J dropped 3; count of bases not matched to a gene: 10. Germline V gene lookup returns CDR1 GTSNPN and CDR2 SVGIG (reference sequence).

The CDR3 loop reads CASSERAVSTDTQYF. The DNA of the CDR3 is TGTGCCAGCAGTGAACGGGCAGTTAGCACAGATACGCAGTATTTT. The chain recombines TRBV2 with TRBJ2-3; D gene ambiguous. The CDR3 spans 15 residues. Per the germline V gene, CDR1 is SNHLY and CDR2 is FYNNEI. V lost 2 bases to trimming and J lost 0 bases, with 9 bases between them.

Points on this clone: The sample has other DNA sequences that encode this CDR3 too. CDR3: CASSLATGGRETQYF. CDR3 nucleotide sequence: TGCGCCAGCAGCTTGGCCACAGGTGGAAGGGAGACCCAGTACTTC. The chain couples TRBV5-1 to TRBJ2-5; TRBD1 might be the D (5 bases). Trimming left V 0 bases short and J 5 bases short, with 14 bases between. In germline, CDR1 is SGHRS, CDR2 YFSETQ. The CDR3 is made up of 15 amino acids.

The rearrangement uses TRBV11-2 and TRBJ2-7; unclear D gene. Germline CDR1 reads SGHAT; CDR2 reads FQNNGV. Trimming shortened V by 10 bases and J by 2 bases, and 21 bases separated the two germline ends. This CDR3 has 15 residues. The CDR3 sequence is CATQLGRGGAYEQYF. CDR3 nucleotides: TGTGCCACCCAGCTTGGACGAGGTGGGGCCTACGAGCAGTACTTC. The whole variable domain, filled in from reference TRBV11-2 and TRBJ2-7, reads EAGVAQSPRYKIIEKRQSVAFWCNPISGHATLYWYQQILGQGPKLLIQFQNNGVVDDSQLPKDRFSAERLKGVDSTLKIQPAKLEDSAVYLCATQLGRGGAYEQYFGPGTRLTVT.